This TCR beta chain was sequenced in a study of blood T cells in healthy people across ages. A second PCR, run for about 7 to 12 cycles, used a sample-barcoded 5' primer plus a J-beta primer mix. TCRdb re-called the 5' RACE reads with MiXCR, one entry per CDR3 protein. This sample has fewer than 2,000,000 distinct CDR3 sequences, with roughly two fifths found just once. There are 15 residues in the CDR3. V was pared by 6 bases and J by 1 base, with 10 bases between. Germline CDR1 is ENHRY and CDR2 is SYGVKD. Sequenced material: blood. This clonotype originated in a human donor in good health. This chain joins TRBV10-3 and TRBJ2-6; a weak D match, TRBD1 (5 bases). The CDR3 loop is CAISGSGSGANVLTF. The DNA for the CDR3 is TGTGCCATCAGCGGCTCAGGGTCTGGGGCCAACGTCCTGACTTTC.